This TCR beta chain came from a study of blood T cells in healthy people across ages. Across the study: With template switching, about one barcoded beta molecule was captured per two T cells.

There were healthy Caucasian individuals from Russia, aged about 6 to 100, serving as donors. Total RNA amounts of at least 5.5 micrograms were extracted per sample. It was with a sample-barcoded 5' primer and a J-beta primer mix that a second PCR of roughly 6 to 11 cycles was run. Each of the cDNA molecules was tagged by a template-switch adaptor with 12 random nucleotides. TCRdb reprocessed the 5' RACE reads with MiXCR, giving one entry per CDR3 protein. The table lists over 450,000 distinct CDR3 sequences, around 24% of them singletons. In this sample, this clonotype turned up a few times. This same sample was also taken into another study, of T cells of mothers and their children.

The specimen was blood. The origin of this receptor is a boy younger than 18 in good health.

This CDR3 is CASSLVSGGPYNEQFF. In DNA form, the CDR3 reads TGTGCCAGCAGCTTAGTTTCGGGGGGGCCCTACAATGAGCAGTTCTTC. The chain joins TRBV13 to TRBJ2-1, with 8 bases identical to TRBD2. This CDR3 region has 16 residues. V gave up 1 base and J gave up 2 bases; unmatched junction bases: 4. Germline CDR1 is PRHDT and CDR2 is FYEKMQ (reference sequence).